This TCR beta chain stems from a study of response to subunit inactivated influenza vaccine. This clonotype showed up just a few times. TCRdb re-called the RT-PCR reads through MiXCR, storing one row per CDR3 protein. This table holds some 540,000 distinct CDR3 sequences, approximately 20% found once. The germline CDR1 and CDR2 sequences are DFQATT and SNEGSKA (reference sequence). The CDR3 has 14 residues. V dropped 1 base and J dropped 0 bases, with 6 bases sitting between them. The sample also formed part of further work on T cells expressing NK-cell markers. From that paper: 5'RACE template switching with UMIs generated TCR beta cDNA. Topping the CD3+CD56-NKG2C+ fraction as well were these clonotypes, in four donors.

This TCR was sampled from a man aged 50 or older who received an inactivated influenza vaccine. The sample was CD4+ T cells sorted from PBMCs, taken roughly 12 days after vaccination. The chain uses TRBV20-1 and TRBJ1-4, with D uncertain. CDR3 residues: CSARGTPTNEKLFF. The CDR3, as DNA: TGCAGTGCTAGAGGGACTCCAACTAATGAAAAACTGTTTTTT.